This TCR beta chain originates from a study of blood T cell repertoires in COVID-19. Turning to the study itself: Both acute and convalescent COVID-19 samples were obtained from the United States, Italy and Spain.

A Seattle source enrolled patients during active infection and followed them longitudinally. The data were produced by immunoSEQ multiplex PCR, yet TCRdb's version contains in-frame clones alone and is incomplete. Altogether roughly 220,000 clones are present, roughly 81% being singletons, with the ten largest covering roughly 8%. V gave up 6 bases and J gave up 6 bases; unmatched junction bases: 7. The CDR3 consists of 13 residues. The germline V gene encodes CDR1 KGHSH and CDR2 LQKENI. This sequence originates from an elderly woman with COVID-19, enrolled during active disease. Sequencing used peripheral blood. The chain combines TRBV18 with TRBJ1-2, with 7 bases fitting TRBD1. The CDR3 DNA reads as TGTGCCAGCTCGGCCGGGACAGCTGATGGCTACACCTTC. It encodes CASSAGTADGYTF.